This T cell receptor (beta chain) comes out of a study of OX40 agonist ivuxolimab in advanced cancers. Study-level background: Dose-escalation cases comprised hepatocellular carcinoma, melanoma, renal cell or head and neck cancer. Participants, roughly 80% male, averaged about 56 years of age, ranging from about 20 to 79. Study-level points and caveats: Among patients with partial responses at 0.1-3.0 mg/kg, clonal expansion was among the lowest.

The CDR3 totals 14 residues. The germline gives CDR1 MDHEN, CDR2 SYDVKM. The ends lost 6 bases at V and 4 bases at J; junction bases unmatched: 4. In the case of this clone: Its specificity is unknown.

Here immunoSEQ multiplex PCR was the method, and the copy in TCRdb shows in-frame clones only, minus some. The top ten clones hold about 0.87% of a sample with about 33,000 clones, approximately 89% of them seen once. The source material was CD4+ or CD8+ T cells sorted from blood, sampled in a trial of the OX40 agonist ivuxolimab. The V and J genes are TRBV28 and TRBJ2-2; TRBD1 matches 8 bases. This TCR derives from an adult with an advanced solid tumor such as melanoma, head and neck, liver or kidney cancer. CDR3 in amino acids: CASRYTGGTGELFF. In nucleotides, the CDR3 is TGTGCCAGCAGATATACAGGGGGCACCGGGGAGCTGTTTTTT.